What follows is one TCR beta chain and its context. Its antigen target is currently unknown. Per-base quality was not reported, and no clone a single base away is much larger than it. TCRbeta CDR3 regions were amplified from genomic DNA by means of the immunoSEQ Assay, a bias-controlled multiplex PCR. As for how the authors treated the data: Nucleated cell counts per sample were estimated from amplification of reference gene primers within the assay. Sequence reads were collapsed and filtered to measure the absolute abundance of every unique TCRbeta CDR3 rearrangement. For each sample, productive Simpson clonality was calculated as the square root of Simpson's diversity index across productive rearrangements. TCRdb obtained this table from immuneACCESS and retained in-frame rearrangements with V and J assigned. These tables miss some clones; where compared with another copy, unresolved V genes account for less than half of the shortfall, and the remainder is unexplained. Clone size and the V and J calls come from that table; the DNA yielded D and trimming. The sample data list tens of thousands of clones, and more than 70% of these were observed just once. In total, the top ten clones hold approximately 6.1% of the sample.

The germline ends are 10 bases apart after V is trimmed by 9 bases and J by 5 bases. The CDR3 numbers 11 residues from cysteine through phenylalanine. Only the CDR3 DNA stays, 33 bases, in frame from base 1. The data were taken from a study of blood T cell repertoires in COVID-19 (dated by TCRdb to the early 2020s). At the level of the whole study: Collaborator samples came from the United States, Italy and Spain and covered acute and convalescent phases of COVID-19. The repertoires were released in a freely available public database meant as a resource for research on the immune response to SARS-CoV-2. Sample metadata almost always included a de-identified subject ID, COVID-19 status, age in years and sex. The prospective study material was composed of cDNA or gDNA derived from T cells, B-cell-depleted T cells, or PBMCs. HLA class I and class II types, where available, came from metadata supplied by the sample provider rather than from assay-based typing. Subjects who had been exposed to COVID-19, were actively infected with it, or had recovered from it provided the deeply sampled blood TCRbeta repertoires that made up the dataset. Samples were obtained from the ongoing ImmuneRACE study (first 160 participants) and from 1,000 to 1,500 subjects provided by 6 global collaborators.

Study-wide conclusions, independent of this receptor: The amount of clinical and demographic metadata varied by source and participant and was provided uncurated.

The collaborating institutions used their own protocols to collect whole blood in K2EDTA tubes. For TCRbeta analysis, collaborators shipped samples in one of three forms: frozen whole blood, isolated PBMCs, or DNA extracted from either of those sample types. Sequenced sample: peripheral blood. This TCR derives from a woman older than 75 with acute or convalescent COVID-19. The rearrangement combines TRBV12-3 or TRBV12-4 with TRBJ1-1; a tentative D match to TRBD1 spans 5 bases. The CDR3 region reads CASGGETEAFF. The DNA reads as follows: TGTGCCAGTGGGGGGGAAACTGAAGCTTTCTTT.